This T cell receptor beta chain was obtained from a study of blood T cell repertoires in COVID-19. Overall study context: Samples of COVID-19 (acute and convalescent) were obtained from the United States, Italy and Spain. PBMCs, B-cell-depleted T cells, or T cells were the source of the cDNA or gDNA that made up the material.

In the original workflow: Using reference gene primer amplification, nucleated cell counts were estimated. TCRdb keeps only in-frame clones here, not all; method: immunoSEQ multiplex PCR. V and J calls plus clone size are reproduced from that table; the DNA served to infer D and trimming. Found here are 52,000 or so clones, approximately 84% of them singletons; the top ten hold more than 13%. CDR3 length: 13 residues. The ends were cut back, 6 bases at V and 2 bases at J, with 12 bases in the middle. The germline CDR1 and CDR2 sequences are SQVTM and ANQGSEA. V and J are TRBV29-1 and TRBJ2-3; D may be TRBD1 (5 bases). What was sequenced was peripheral blood. This receptor was identified in a human donor in a cohort sampled during active COVID-19. The CDR3 DNA sequence: TGCAGCGTCCTGGGGCGGAACACAGATACGCAGTATTTT. Protein product: CSVLGRNTDTQYF.